This T cell receptor beta chain is from a study of T cell changes during pregnancy in multiple sclerosis. Profiling relied on immunoSEQ multiplex PCR, and the TCRdb table lists in-frame clones only, not all of them. The top ten clones hold about 0.76% of a sample with some 60,000 clones, about 90% of them seen once. This CDR3 contains 15 residues. Germline V CDR1 and CDR2: MNHEY, SVGAGI. The germline V and J ends were trimmed by 0 bases and 1 base, with 7 bases remaining between them. The clonotype originates from a female donor with multiple sclerosis, enrolled in a pregnancy study. The sample in question was CD4+ T cells from peripheral blood mononuclear cells, obtained in the first trimester of pregnancy. The chain combines TRBV6-5 with TRBJ1-3, with a possible D match to TRBD1 (6 bases). CDR3 loop: CASSYSTGSGNTIYF. The CDR3 nucleotides read TGTGCCAGCAGTTACTCGACAGGTTCTGGAAACACCATATATTTT.